What follows are 27 T cell receptor beta chains derived from one specimen sequenced in a study of regulatory T cells in long-lasting Graves disease. Sequencing libraries for TCR beta were prepared with iRepertoire HTBI primers and Arm-PCR of CDR3 regions. TCRdb ran MiXCR on the multiplex PCR reads and lists one entry per CDR3 protein. Of roughly 500,000 distinct CDR3 sequences in the sample, 20% were seen once. Time point meaning: persistent/refractory GD, antithyroid drugs over 5 years with positive TRAb. The TCR library used RNA extracted from PBMCs. The specimen was peripheral blood mononuclear cells (PBMCs), collected when the disease was refractory, from a patient treated with antithyroid drugs. These receptors came from a female donor with Graves disease.

This clonotype was found a few times. The chain joins TRBV7-2 to TRBJ2-7, with 10 bases that match TRBD2. This CDR3 has 15 residues. V shed 2 bases, J shed 3 bases, and the junction held 4 bases outside the gene matches. The germline CDR1 and CDR2 sequences are SGHTA and FQGNSA. CDR3 protein: CASSLSSGRVYEQYF. CDR3 nucleotide sequence: TGTGCCAGCAGCTTATCTAGCGGGAGAGTCTACGAGCAGTACTTC.

The chain carries TRBV3-1 and TRBJ2-7, with 15 bases aligning to TRBD2. Germline CDR1 and CDR2: LGHDT and YNNKEL (reference sequence). This CDR3 comprises 17 residues. J was trimmed by 4 bases and V by 6 bases; bases with no gene match: 10. The CDR3 reads CASSHPGLAGGLYEQYF. The CDR3 DNA follows: TGTGCCAGCAGTCACCCGGGACTAGCGGGAGGTCTTTACGAGCAGTACTTC.

To note about this clonotype: This clone may be a read error of a much larger clone one base away. The chain uses TRBV6-5 and TRBJ1-1; D is unclear. The CDR3 extends over 16 amino acids. Germline V gene data show CDR1 as MNHEY and CDR2 as SVGAGI. The ends were cut back, 4 bases at V and 2 bases at J, with 17 bases in the middle. In DNA form, the CDR3 reads TGTGCCAGCAGTTTGAAGTTCACCGGTGGAAACACTGAAGCTTTCTTT. Protein: CASSLKFTGGNTEAFF.

Comments on this clonotype: Since a much larger clone is just one base distant, this may be a read error. The chain joins TRBV20-1 to TRBJ1-1, with D unclear. The CDR3 sequence is 15 residues long. Germline CDR1 and CDR2: DFQATT and SNEGSKA (reference sequence). CDR3: CSARMDLGLNTEAIF. The CDR3 DNA sequence: TGCAGTGCTAGAATGGACCTGGGGTTGAACACTGAAGCTATCTTT.

This clonotype was counted only a few times. The chain recombines TRBV12-3 or TRBV12-4 with TRBJ2-7; 9 bases line up with TRBD1. The trim removed 2 bases at V and 4 bases at J, leaving 6 bases unmatched. This CDR3 is 15 amino acids long. The CDR3 sequence is CASSLRQGVQYEQYF. CDR3 coding DNA: TGTGCCAGCAGTTTACGACAGGGGGTTCAGTACGAGCAGTACTTC.

V is TRBV28 and J is TRBJ1-5; 9 bases line up with TRBD1. From germline, CDR1 is MDHEN and CDR2 SYDVKM. The trim removed 2 bases at V and 8 bases at J, leaving 7 bases unmatched. The CDR3 runs 15 residues. The CDR3 here is CASSLLWTGAKPQHF. The CDR3 coding sequence is TGTGCCAGCAGTTTACTATGGACAGGGGCCAAGCCCCAGCATTTT.

V is TRBV4-1 and J is TRBJ1-4; D not certain. This CDR3 contains 16 residues. V lost 2 bases and J 4 bases, leaving 14 bases between the germline ends. Germline CDR1 and CDR2: MGHRA and YSYEKL. In nucleotides, the CDR3 is TGCGCCAGCAGCCAACCCGAGGAGGCGGGTAATGAAAAACTGTTTTTT. Protein sequence: CASSQPEEAGNEKLFF.

This sequence joins TRBV5-1 and TRBJ1-1; D perhaps matches TRBD1 (5 bases). With 8 bases removed from V and 5 bases from J, the gap between germline ends came to 16 bases. The V gene's germline CDR1 is SGHRS and CDR2 YFSETQ. The length of the CDR3 is 13 residues. The CDR3 protein is CASRFEGLTEAFF. CDR3 DNA: TGCGCCAGTCGCTTCGAGGGGCTTACTGAAGCTTTCTTT.

This clonotype was seen ten or more times. V gene TRBV5-1 combines with J gene TRBJ1-1, with D tentatively TRBD1 (6 bases). The CDR3 has 16 amino acids. The germline V gene has CDR1 SGHRS and CDR2 YFSETQ. The V end was cut by 4 bases, the J end by 2 bases, with 18 bases between. Here the CDR3 DNA reads TGCGCCAGCAGCATCTCCGGGACAAGGATCAACACTGAAGCTTTCTTT. It encodes CASSISGTRINTEAFF. The full variable domain, completed using reference TRBV5-1 and TRBJ1-1, is KAGVTQTPRYLIKTRGQQVTLSCSPISGHRSVSWYQQTPGQGLQFLFEYFSETQRNKGNFPGRFSGRQFSNSRSEMNVSTLELGDSALYLCASSISGTRINTEAFFGQGTRLTVV.

This clonotype was seen a handful of times. The chain combines TRBV19 with TRBJ2-7; maybe TRBD2 (6 bases). Germline values: CDR1 LNHDA, CDR2 SQIVND (reference sequence). V was shortened by 8 bases and J by 1 base, with 15 bases between the two germline ends. The CDR3 has 14 residues. The CDR3, as DNA: TGTGCCAGTTCTATAGCGGACACATCCTACGAGCAGTACTTC. As protein: CASSIADTSYEQYF. Filled out from reference TRBV19 and TRBJ2-7, the complete variable domain reads DGGITQSPKYLFRKEGQNVTLSCEQNLNHDAMYWYRQDPGQGLRLIYYSQIVNDFQKGDIAEGYSVSREKKESFPLTVTSAQKNPTAFYLCASSIADTSYEQYFGPGTRLTVT.

This clonotype appeared a few times. The chain uses TRBV2 and TRBJ2-3; TRBD2 matches 13 bases. The CDR3 runs 16 residues. V dropped 8 bases and J dropped 2; count of bases not matched to a gene: 7. CDR1 is SNHLY and CDR2 is FYNNEI in the germline V gene. In nucleotides, the CDR3 is TGTGCCAGCGACCCCGGGACTAGCGGGATCACAGATACGCAGTATTTT. It is translated as CASDPGTSGITDTQYF.

This rearrangement joins TRBV3-1 to TRBJ2-2; D is undetermined. V was pared by 2 bases and J by 1 base, with 8 bases between. The germline CDR1 and CDR2 sequences are LGHDT and YNNKEL (reference sequence). CDR3 size: 15 residues. The CDR3 region has the DNA TGTGCCAGCAGCCAATATTCCGGGAACACCGGGGAGCTGTTTTTT. Amino acids: CASSQYSGNTGELFF.

The rearrangement joins TRBV7-3 to TRBJ2-2; D remains unclear. The CDR3 sequence is 15 residues long. Trimming removed 1 base at V and 0 bases at J, with 6 bases between. Germline V lookup: CDR1 SGHTA, CDR2 FQGTGA. CDR3 in DNA: TGTGCCAGCAGCTTAAGGCCCTCGAACACCGGGGAGCTGTTTTTT. This codes for CASSLRPSNTGELFF.

This clonotype was seen a few times. One base away lies a much larger clone, so this may be a sequencing read error. The CDR3 carries no conserved terminal phenylalanine or tryptophan, so it likely arises from a read error. V usage is TRBV2 and J usage is TRBJ1-1; D gene uncertain. Germline CDR1 reads SNHLY; CDR2 reads FYNNEI. Trimming took 2 bases from V and 1 from J, leaving 5 bases between them. The CDR3 has 13 amino acids. The CDR3 reads CASSEQQNTEAFS. CDR3 DNA sequence: TGTGCCAGCAGTGAACAGCAGAACACTGAAGCTTTCTCT.

Note on this clonotype: A single base separates this from a much larger clone, so it may be a read error. The CDR3 here is CARSLTGTGGWYTF. CDR3 in DNA: TGTGCCAGAAGCCTAACCGGGACAGGGGGCTGGTACACCTTC. The rearrangement joins TRBV7-2 to TRBJ1-2; 12 bases agree with TRBD1. Germline assignment: CDR1 SGHTA and CDR2 FQGNSA. Trimming took 9 bases from V and 11 from J; bases not matched to a gene: 13. The CDR3 has 14 residues.

This clonotype was seen many times. The chain combines TRBV28 with TRBJ2-3; no definite D call. CDR1 MDHEN and CDR2 SYDVKM come from the germline V gene. Trimming took 6 bases from V and 0 from J, leaving 13 bases between them. CDR3 length: 15 amino acids. The DNA of the CDR3 is TGTGCCAGCAGATTTAGCCGGTTTAGCACAGATACGCAGTATTTT. Translating it yields CASRFSRFSTDTQYF.

This clonotype appeared a few times. This chain links TRBV20-1 with TRBJ2-4, with 9 nucleotides matching TRBD1. This CDR3 region has 15 residues. Unmatched junction bases numbered 8, after V lost 6 bases and J lost 2 bases. Germline CDR1 DFQATT, CDR2 SNEGSKA (reference sequence). The CDR3 here is CSAYGTGMTKNIQYF. DNA for the CDR3: TGCAGTGCATATGGGACAGGGATGACCAAAAACATTCAGTACTTC.

This clonotype has ten or more counts. The rearrangement joins TRBV24-1 to TRBJ1-1, with D perhaps matching TRBD1 (6 bases). The CDR3 runs to 14 residues. Trimming took 6 bases from V and 3 from J, leaving 13 bases between them. Germline CDR1 and CDR2: KGHDR and SFDVKD. In DNA, the CDR3 is TGTGCCACCAGTAAAGGGGGAGGGGACACTGAAGCTTTCTTT. Translated: CATSKGGGDTEAFF.

For this clonotype: A read error may explain this, as a much larger clone is one base away. The chain carries TRBV28 and TRBJ2-5, with 12 bases fitting TRBD1. CDR1 is MDHEN and CDR2 is SYDVKM in the germline V gene. V gave up 6 bases and J gave up 9 bases; unmatched junction bases: 8. The CDR3 has 14 amino acids. In nucleotides, the CDR3 is TGTGCCAGCAGCCCGGGACAGGGGGCGCGTGCCCAGTACTTC. Protein product: CASSPGQGARAQYF.

This clonotype was picked up a small number of times. This chain joins TRBV18 and TRBJ2-2, with D possibly TRBD1 on 6 matching bases. Per germline, CDR1 KGHSH and CDR2 LQKENI. The CDR3 runs 17 residues. Trimming pared 6 bases from V and 2 bases from J, leaving 19 bases between. CDR3 nucleotides: TGTGCCAGCTCCGGACAGCTCGGGGCAGCTAACACCGGGGAGCTGTTTTTT. Translation gives CASSGQLGAANTGELFF.

The V call is TRBV5-1, the J call TRBJ2-7, with 10 nucleotides matching TRBD2. Germline V gives CDR1 SGHRS, CDR2 YFSETQ. V was pared by 0 bases and J by 3 bases, with 3 bases of the junction left unmatched. CDR3 size: 15 residues. Here the CDR3 DNA reads TGCGCCAGCAGCTTGGTAGCGGGAGGTTTCTACGAGCAGTACTTC. The encoded protein is CASSLVAGGFYEQYF.

This clonotype was recorded many times. The chain carries TRBV3-1 and TRBJ2-7; tentatively, D is TRBD1 or TRBD2 (5 bases each). Germline V gives CDR1 LGHDT, CDR2 YNNKEL (reference sequence). Trimming took off 4 bases at V and 6 bases at J, with 19 bases between the two ends. This CDR3 spans 15 amino acids. The CDR3, as DNA: TGTGCCAGCAGCCTGAGGGGTTTTGTCGGGGTCGAGCAGTACTTC. It specifies CASSLRGFVGVEQYF.

This clonotype was detected many times. The V call is TRBV28, the J call TRBJ2-5; 9 bases line up with TRBD1. Germline-derived CDR1 and CDR2 are MDHEN and SYDVKM. This CDR3 has 16 amino acids. V dropped 6 bases and J dropped 5; count of bases not matched to a gene: 13. Here the CDR3 DNA reads TGTGCCAGCAGGAGAGCCGGGACAGGGATTAAGGAGACCCAGTACTTC. This gives the protein CASRRAGTGIKETQYF.

This clonotype was seen more than once but under ten times. J is TRBJ2-3 and V is TRBV20-1; 8 bases line up with TRBD2. CDR1 DFQATT and CDR2 SNEGSKA come from the germline V gene (reference sequence). The CDR3 contains 13 residues. The V and J ends lost 4 bases and 1 base, in that order; junction bases with no gene match: 1. CDR3 bases: TGCAGTGCTACACTAGCGGGCACAGATACGCAGTATTTT. Translation gives CSATLAGTDTQYF.

This clonotype was observed a handful of times. This chain uses TRBV5-1 with TRBJ2-7, with 9 bases aligning to TRBD2. CDR1 and CDR2 from the germline V gene are SGHRS and YFSETQ. CDR3 length equals 15 residues. Losses at the gene ends were 3 bases for V and 7 bases for J; bases not matched to a gene: 11. The CDR3 reads CASSSDTSGLVEQYF. CDR3 nucleotide sequence: TGCGCCAGCAGCTCCGATACTAGCGGGCTTGTGGAGCAGTACTTC.

The chain uses TRBV5-5 and TRBJ1-2; 10 bases fit TRBD1. Trimming removed 3 bases from V and 3 bases from J; junction bases left unmatched: 2. Germline CDR1 is SGHKS and CDR2 is YYEKEE (reference sequence). The CDR3 covers 14 residues. For the CDR3, the DNA is TGTGCCAGCAGCTGGACAGGGGGGGACTATGGCTACACCTTC. Amino acid sequence: CASSWTGGDYGYTF.

This clonotype occurred once. The J gene is TRBJ2-2, the V gene TRBV7-9, with D unclear. The length of the CDR3 is 13 residues. V was trimmed by 5 bases and J by 6 bases, leaving 10 bases between them. Looked up from germline, CDR1 is SEHNR and CDR2 is FQNEAQ (reference sequence). The CDR3 sequence is CASSLEKSGELFF. The CDR3 coding sequence is TGTGCCAGCAGCCTTGAGAAATCCGGGGAGCTGTTTTTT.